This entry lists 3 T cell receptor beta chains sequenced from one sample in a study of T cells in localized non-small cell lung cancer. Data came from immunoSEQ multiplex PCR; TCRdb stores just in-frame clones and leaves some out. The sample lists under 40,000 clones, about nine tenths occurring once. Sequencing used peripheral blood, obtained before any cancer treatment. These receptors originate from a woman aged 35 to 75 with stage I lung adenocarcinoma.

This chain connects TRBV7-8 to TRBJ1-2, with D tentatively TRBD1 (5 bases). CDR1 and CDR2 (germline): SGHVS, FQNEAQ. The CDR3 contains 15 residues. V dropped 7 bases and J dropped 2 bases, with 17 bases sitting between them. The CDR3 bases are TGTGCCAGCACTACCGGGACGGCCGTAAACTATGGCTACACCTTC. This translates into CASTTGTAVNYGYTF.

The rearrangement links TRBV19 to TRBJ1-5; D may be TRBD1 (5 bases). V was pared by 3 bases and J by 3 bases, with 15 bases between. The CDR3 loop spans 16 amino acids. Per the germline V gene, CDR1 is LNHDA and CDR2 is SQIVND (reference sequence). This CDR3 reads CASSMGAGTLNQPQHF. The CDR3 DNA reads TGTGCCAGTAGTATGGGCGCAGGGACCCTCAATCAGCCCCAGCATTTT.

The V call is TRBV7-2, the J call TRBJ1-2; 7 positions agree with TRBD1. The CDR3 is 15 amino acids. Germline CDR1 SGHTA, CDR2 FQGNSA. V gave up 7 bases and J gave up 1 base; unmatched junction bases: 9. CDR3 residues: CASTEGQNLNYGYTF. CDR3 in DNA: TGTGCCAGCACTGAGGGACAGAACCTTAACTATGGCTACACCTTC.